This is a list of T cell receptor beta chains from one sample in a study of T cell clonotyping in hematopoietic cell transplantation. Using immunoSEQ multiplex PCR, the repertoire was profiled, and TCRdb retains in-frame clones only, with some absent. The data show under 45,000 clones, 85% to 95% seen once. The sequences come from peripheral blood mononuclear cells, collected before stem cell transplant. The receptor set was obtained from a man in his forties or fifties with chronic myeloid leukemia. Some clones in this sample may be carry-over from other donors' samples. CDR3s include the opening cysteine and the closing phenylalanine or tryptophan. Each record gives: CDR3 length, V gene, D gene, clone size, J gene, CDR3 protein, CDR3 DNA. D genes are given only for firm matches. A clone size is listed for some rows: how often the clone was seen (once, few, many), or a class if it is expanded.

len: 13; v_gene: TRBV5-6; d_gene: NA; abundance: NA; j_gene: TRBJ1-1; CDR3aa: CASSLSGTPEAFF; CDR3nt: TGTGCCAGCAGCTTGTCAGGGACACCTGAAGCTTTCTTT
len: 14; v_gene: TRBV10-3; d_gene: NA; abundance: NA; j_gene: TRBJ1-2; CDR3aa: CAISESASPYGYTF; CDR3nt: TGTGCCATCAGTGAGTCGGCCTCCCCTTATGGCTACACCTTC
len: 17; v_gene: TRBV4-2; d_gene: NA; abundance: NA; j_gene: TRBJ1-1; CDR3aa: CASSQGVLISMNTEAFF; CDR3nt: TGTGCCAGCAGCCAGGGGGTGCTGATATCCATGAACACTGAAGCTTTCTTT
len: 14; v_gene: TRBV5-1; d_gene: NA; abundance: NA; j_gene: TRBJ2-2; CDR3aa: CASSLEGYAGELFF; CDR3nt: TGCGCCAGCAGCTTGGAAGGGTACGCCGGGGAGCTGTTTTTT
len: 16; v_gene: TRBV2; d_gene: TRBD1; abundance: NA; j_gene: TRBJ1-5; CDR3aa: CASSEEGTGTNQPQHF; CDR3nt: TGTGCCAGCAGTGAAGAAGGGACAGGGACCAATCAGCCCCAGCATTTT
len: 13; v_gene: TRBV7-9; d_gene: NA; abundance: NA; j_gene: TRBJ2-1; CDR3aa: CASRDSLYNEQFF; CDR3nt: TGTGCCAGCCGGGACTCATTATACAATGAGCAGTTCTTC
len: 14; v_gene: TRBV4-3; d_gene: NA; abundance: NA; j_gene: TRBJ2-7; CDR3aa: CASCPYRGHYEQYF; CDR3nt: TGCGCCAGCTGCCCCTACCGGGGGCACTACGAGCAGTACTTC
len: 12; v_gene: TRBV29-1; d_gene: NA; abundance: NA; j_gene: TRBJ2-2; CDR3aa: CSVEGVGGELFF; CDR3nt: TGCAGCGTTGAGGGTGTCGGCGGGGAGCTGTTTTTT
len: 16; v_gene: TRBV19; d_gene: NA; abundance: once; j_gene: TRBJ2-2; CDR3aa: CASRKGWDSNTGELFF; CDR3nt: TGTGCCAGTAGGAAGGGTTGGGATTCTAACACCGGGGAGCTGTTTTTT
len: 16; v_gene: TRBV5-6; d_gene: TRBD2; abundance: few; j_gene: TRBJ2-3; CDR3aa: CASSSLADDSTDTQYF; CDR3nt: TGTGCCAGCAGCTCCCTAGCGGACGATAGCACAGATACGCAGTATTTT
len: 12; v_gene: TRBV19; d_gene: TRBD1; abundance: NA; j_gene: TRBJ2-5; CDR3aa: CATGQGKETQYF; CDR3nt: TGTGCCACGGGACAGGGAAAAGAGACCCAGTACTTC
len: 15; v_gene: TRBV11-2; d_gene: TRBD1; abundance: NA; j_gene: TRBJ1-1; CDR3aa: CASSSGQGAGTEAFF; CDR3nt: TGTGCCAGCAGCTCCGGACAGGGGGCTGGGACTGAAGCTTTCTTT
len: 14; v_gene: TRBV2; d_gene: NA; abundance: NA; j_gene: TRBJ2-7; CDR3aa: CASRPGLGPYEQYF; CDR3nt: TGTGCCAGCAGGCCGGGACTGGGGCCTTACGAGCAGTACTTC
len: 14; v_gene: TRBV2; d_gene: NA; abundance: NA; j_gene: TRBJ2-1; CDR3aa: CASSERSSYNEQFF; CDR3nt: TGTGCCAGCAGTGAGCGGAGCTCCTACAATGAGCAGTTCTTC
len: 14; v_gene: TRBV7-2; d_gene: TRBD2; abundance: once; j_gene: TRBJ2-7; CDR3aa: CASSLLGGGYEQYF; CDR3nt: TGTGCCAGCAGCTTACTAGGCGGGGGCTACGAGCAGTACTTC
len: 13; v_gene: TRBV21-1; d_gene: NA; abundance: NA; j_gene: TRBJ2-7; CDR3aa: CASRRLAPYEQYF; CDR3nt: TGTGCCAGCAGAAGACTCGCCCCCTACGAGCAGTACTTC
len: 14; v_gene: TRBV30; d_gene: TRBD1; abundance: NA; j_gene: TRBJ1-4; CDR3aa: CAWSATGDEEKLFF; CDR3nt: TGTGCCTGGAGTGCGACAGGGGATGAGGAAAAACTGTTTTTT
len: 15; v_gene: TRBV5-1; d_gene: NA; abundance: NA; j_gene: TRBJ1-1; CDR3aa: CASSLWRPENTEAFF; CDR3nt: TGCGCCAGCAGCCTCTGGAGGCCAGAGAACACTGAAGCTTTCTTT
len: 10; v_gene: TRBV20-1; d_gene: NA; abundance: NA; j_gene: TRBJ1-2; CDR3aa: CSARVPGNTF; CDR3nt: TGCAGTGCTAGGGTCCCGGGTAACACCTTC
len: 13; v_gene: TRBV29-1; d_gene: NA; abundance: NA; j_gene: TRBJ2-1; CDR3aa: CSHETEAYNEQFF; CDR3nt: TGCAGCCACGAGACAGAAGCCTACAATGAGCAGTTCTTC
len: 17; v_gene: TRBV5-8; d_gene: TRBD1; abundance: NA; j_gene: TRBJ1-5; CDR3aa: CASSATSGTGLGQPQHF; CDR3nt: TGTGCCAGCAGCGCTACCTCCGGGACAGGGCTGGGTCAGCCCCAGCATTTT
len: 14; v_gene: TRBV30; d_gene: NA; abundance: NA; j_gene: TRBJ1-1; CDR3aa: CAWQPWGSNTEAFF; CDR3nt: TGTGCCTGGCAGCCCTGGGGGTCGAACACTGAAGCTTTCTTT
len: 12; v_gene: TRBV7-9; d_gene: NA; abundance: NA; j_gene: TRBJ1-3; CDR3aa: CASIRPGNTIYF; CDR3nt: TGTGCCAGCATCCGGCCGGGAAACACCATATATTTT
len: 17; v_gene: TRBV19; d_gene: TRBD2; abundance: NA; j_gene: TRBJ2-2; CDR3aa: CASSLQAGGVDTGELFF; CDR3nt: TGTGCCAGTAGCCTCCAGGCCGGGGGGGTGGACACCGGGGAGCTGTTTTTT
len: 15; v_gene: TRBV7-8; d_gene: TRBD1; abundance: NA; j_gene: TRBJ2-2; CDR3aa: CASSSRTGWAGELFF; CDR3nt: TGTGCCAGCAGCTCAAGGACAGGGTGGGCCGGGGAGCTGTTTTTT